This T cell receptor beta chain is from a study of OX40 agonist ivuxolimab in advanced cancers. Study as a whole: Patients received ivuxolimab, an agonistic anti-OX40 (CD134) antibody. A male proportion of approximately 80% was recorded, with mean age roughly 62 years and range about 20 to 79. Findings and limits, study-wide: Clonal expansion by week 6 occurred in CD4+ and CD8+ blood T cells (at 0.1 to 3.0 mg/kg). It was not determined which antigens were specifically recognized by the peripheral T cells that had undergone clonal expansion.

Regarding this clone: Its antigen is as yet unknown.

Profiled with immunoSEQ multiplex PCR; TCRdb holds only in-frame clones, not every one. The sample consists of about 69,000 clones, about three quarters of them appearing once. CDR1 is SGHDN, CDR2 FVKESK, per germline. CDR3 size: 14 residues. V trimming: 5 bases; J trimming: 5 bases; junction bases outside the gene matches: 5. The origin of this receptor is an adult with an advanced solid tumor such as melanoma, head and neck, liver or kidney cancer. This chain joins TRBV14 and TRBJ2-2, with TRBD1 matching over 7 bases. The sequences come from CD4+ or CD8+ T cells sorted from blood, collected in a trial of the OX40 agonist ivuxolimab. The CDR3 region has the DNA TGTGCCAGCAGCACGACAGGGAAGACCGGGGAGCTGTTTTTT. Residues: CASSTTGKTGELFF.